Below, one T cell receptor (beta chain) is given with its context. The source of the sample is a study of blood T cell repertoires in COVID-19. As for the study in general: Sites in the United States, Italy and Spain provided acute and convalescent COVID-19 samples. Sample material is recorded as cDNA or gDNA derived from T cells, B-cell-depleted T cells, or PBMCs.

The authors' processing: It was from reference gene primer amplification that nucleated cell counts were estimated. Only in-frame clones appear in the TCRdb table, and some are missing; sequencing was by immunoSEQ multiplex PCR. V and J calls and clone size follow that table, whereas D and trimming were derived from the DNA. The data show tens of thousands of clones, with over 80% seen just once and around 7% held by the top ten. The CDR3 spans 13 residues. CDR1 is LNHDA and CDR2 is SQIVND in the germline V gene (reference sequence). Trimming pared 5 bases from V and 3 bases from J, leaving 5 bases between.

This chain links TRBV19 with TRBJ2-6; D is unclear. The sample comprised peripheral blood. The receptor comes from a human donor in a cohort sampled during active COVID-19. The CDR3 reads CASSSVGANVLTF. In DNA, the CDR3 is TGTGCCAGTAGTTCGGTTGGGGCCAACGTCCTGACTTTC.